This T cell receptor beta chain is drawn from a study of blood T cell repertoires in COVID-19. On the study more broadly: The United States, Italy and Spain provided the acute and convalescent COVID-19 samples. T cells, B-cell-depleted T cells, or PBMCs provided the cDNA or gDNA that served as material.

V shed 6 bases and J 4 bases; nucleotides not matched to a gene: 6. The germline V gene has CDR1 MDHEN and CDR2 SYDVKM. This CDR3 is built from 14 residues. Under the authors' procedure: Estimated nucleated cell counts came from reference gene primer amplification. Data came from immunoSEQ multiplex PCR; TCRdb stores just in-frame clones and leaves some out. V and J calls and clone size are as listed in that table; D and trimming were resolved from the DNA. Of 350,000 to 400,000 clones detected, around 89% appear once; the ten largest clones hold roughly 6.8%. The chain employs TRBV28 and TRBJ2-7; 10 bases agree with TRBD1. The sequenced sample was peripheral blood. This TCR was recovered from a man younger than 35 with active or convalescent COVID-19. Written as DNA, the CDR3 is TGTGCCAGCAGGGGACAGGGGTCGGGATACGAGCAGTACTTC. It specifies CASRGQGSGYEQYF. Together with reference TRBV28 and TRBJ2-7, the CDR3 gives the full variable domain: DVKVTQSSRYLVKRTGEKVFLECVQDMDHENMFWYRQDPGLGLRLIYFSYDVKMKEKGDIPEGYSVSREKKERFSLILESASTNQTSMYLCASRGQGSGYEQYFGPGTRLTVT.